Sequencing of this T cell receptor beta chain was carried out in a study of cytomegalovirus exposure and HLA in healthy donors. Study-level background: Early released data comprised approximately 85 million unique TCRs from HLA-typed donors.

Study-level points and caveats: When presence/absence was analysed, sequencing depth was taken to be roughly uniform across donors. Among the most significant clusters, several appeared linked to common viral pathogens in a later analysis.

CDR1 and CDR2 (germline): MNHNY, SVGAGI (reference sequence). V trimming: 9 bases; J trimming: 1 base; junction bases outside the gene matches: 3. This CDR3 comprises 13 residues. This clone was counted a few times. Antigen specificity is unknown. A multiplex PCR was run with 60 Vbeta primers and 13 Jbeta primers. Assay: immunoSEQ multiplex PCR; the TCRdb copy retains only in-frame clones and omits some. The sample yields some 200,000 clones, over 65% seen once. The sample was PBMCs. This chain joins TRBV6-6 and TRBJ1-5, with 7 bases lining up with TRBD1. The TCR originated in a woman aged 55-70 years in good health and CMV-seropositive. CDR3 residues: CARGTESNQPQHF. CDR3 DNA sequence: TGTGCCAGAGGGACAGAAAGCAATCAGCCCCAGCATTTT.